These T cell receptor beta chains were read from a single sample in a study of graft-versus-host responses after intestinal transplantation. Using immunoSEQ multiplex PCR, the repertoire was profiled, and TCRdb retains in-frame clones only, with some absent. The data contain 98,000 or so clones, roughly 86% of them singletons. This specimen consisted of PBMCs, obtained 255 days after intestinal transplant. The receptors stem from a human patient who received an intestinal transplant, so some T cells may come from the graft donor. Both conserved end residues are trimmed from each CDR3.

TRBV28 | ASSPTGGDYGYT
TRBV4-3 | ASSPAPGTGELF
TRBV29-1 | SVDERLTEAF
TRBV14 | ASSRLNSPLH
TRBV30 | AWDREGTEAF
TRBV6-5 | ASSRTGAQPQH
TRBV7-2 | ASSSEGQFSYGYT
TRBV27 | ASGTGGLGNTIY
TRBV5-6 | ASSTSLNTEAF
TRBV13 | ASSQRLVNTGELF
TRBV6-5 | ASSYGVEWVNTIY
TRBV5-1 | ASSPPGDTGELF
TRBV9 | ASSVDSGGGTYEQY
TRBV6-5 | ASSYSGGEAF
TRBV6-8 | ASSYPGQGTEAF
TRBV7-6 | ASSYPLGPDQTQY
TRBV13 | ASSSPTGTHSGANVLT
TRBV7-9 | ASSPARVYEQY
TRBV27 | ASRLAGDYEQY
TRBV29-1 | SADDDYGYT
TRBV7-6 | ASSRPLAGGDNTEAF
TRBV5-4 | ASRYRSDGWRYGYT
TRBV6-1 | ASSVGYGYT
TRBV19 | ASNRDRESTGELF
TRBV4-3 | ASSQDSGRGLNEQF
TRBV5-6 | ASSSAGTALGEKLF
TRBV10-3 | AISESGGSSHEQY
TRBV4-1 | ASSQDVTSAYYEQY
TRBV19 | ASSWPGQGTNTEAF
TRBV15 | ATSAIWGDTEAF
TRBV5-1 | ASSLVGRLPDSSGANVLT
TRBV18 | ASSPLASDTQY
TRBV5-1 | ASSLAVAGGNEQF
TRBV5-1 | ASSPDSSGNTIY
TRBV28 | ASNDRLGGTGHTIY
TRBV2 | ASIYSADRGPYEQY
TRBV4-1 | ASSQGGAGDEQF
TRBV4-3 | ASSQVRGFNEQF
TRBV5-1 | ASSLELGSGANVLT
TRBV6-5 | ASSYLPLANEKLF
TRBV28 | ATVSRDRDNYGYT
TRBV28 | ASRPGRDQPQH